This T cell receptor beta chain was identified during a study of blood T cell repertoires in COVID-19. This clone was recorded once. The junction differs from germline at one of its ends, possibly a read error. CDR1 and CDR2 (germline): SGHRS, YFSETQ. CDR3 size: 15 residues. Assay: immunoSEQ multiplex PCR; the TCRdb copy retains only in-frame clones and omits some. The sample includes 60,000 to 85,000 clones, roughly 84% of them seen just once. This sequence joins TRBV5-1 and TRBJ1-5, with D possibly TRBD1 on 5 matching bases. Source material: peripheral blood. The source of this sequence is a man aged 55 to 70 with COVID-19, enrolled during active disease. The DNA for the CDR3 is TGCGCCCGCAGCCCGCGGGCGGGGGGGGACCAGCCCCAGCATTTT. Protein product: CARSPRAGGDQPQHF.